A single sample gave rise to the 6 T cell receptor beta chains below, sequenced in a study of control samples from healthy donors and cancer patients. Sequencing used immunoSEQ multiplex PCR; TCRdb keeps in-frame clones, though not all of them. The repertoire includes over 200,000 clones, around 80% of them detected once, and less than 15% sits in the top ten. Source material: PBMCs. The receptor set was obtained from a woman aged 55-69 years with lung cancer.

J is TRBJ1-4 and V is TRBV7-9, with a possible D match to TRBD1 (5 bases). Trimming removed 1 base from V and 4 bases from J, with 7 bases in between. From germline, CDR1 is SEHNR and CDR2 FQNEAQ (reference sequence). There are 14 residues in the CDR3. CDR3 coding DNA: TGTGCCAGCAGCTTAGTCGGGGGTAATGAAAAACTGTTTTTT. The encoded protein is CASSLVGGNEKLFF.

The chain employs TRBV27 and TRBJ1-1, with D possibly matching TRBD1 (6 bases). The CDR3 is made up of 16 amino acids. The germline V and J ends were trimmed by 5 bases and 4 bases, with 20 bases remaining between them. Germline V CDR1 and CDR2: MNHEY, SMNVEV (reference sequence). The CDR3 protein is CASSPTGGARSTEAFF. The CDR3 coding sequence is TGTGCCAGCAGTCCGACCGGGGGGGCGCGGAGCACTGAAGCTTTCTTT.

In its sample, this clone was seen once. The chain joins TRBV7-3 to TRBJ1-1; weak D call: TRBD1 (6 bases). The CDR3 is 14 amino acids. Trimming took off 1 base at V and 3 bases at J, with 9 bases between the two ends. Germline CDR1 reads SGHTA; CDR2 reads FQGTGA. The CDR3 DNA sequence: TGTGCCAGCAGCTTAATGGGGGCTGACACTGAAGCTTTCTTT. It translates to CASSLMGADTEAFF.

The V and J genes are TRBV5-1 and TRBJ2-2, with TRBD2 matching 8 bases. The CDR3 contains 15 residues. The ends lost 3 bases at V and 4 bases at J; junction bases unmatched: 5. Per the germline V gene, CDR1 is SGHRS and CDR2 is YFSETQ. The CDR3 here is CASSWGLVGTGELFF. CDR3 coding DNA: TGCGCCAGCAGCTGGGGACTAGTAGGCACCGGGGAGCTGTTTTTT.

As regards this clone: Other nucleotide sequences in the sample specify the same CDR3. CDR3 nucleotides: TGTGCCAGCTCACCAAACCAAGAGACCCAGTACTTC. Amino acids: CASSPNQETQYF. The chain employs TRBV18 and TRBJ2-5; D remains unclear. Trimming took 2 bases from V and 0 from J, leaving 1 base between them. Per germline, CDR1 KGHSH and CDR2 LQKENI. The CDR3 is made up of 12 amino acids.

The J gene is TRBJ2-3, the V gene TRBV24-1; D is undetermined. V was trimmed by 3 bases and J by 6 bases, leaving 15 bases between them. The CDR3 sequence is 15 residues long. Per the germline V gene, CDR1 is KGHDR and CDR2 is SFDVKD. The CDR3 protein is CATSDRGDRADTQYF. In nucleotides, the CDR3 is TGTGCCACCAGTGATCGCGGAGACCGCGCGGATACGCAGTATTTT.